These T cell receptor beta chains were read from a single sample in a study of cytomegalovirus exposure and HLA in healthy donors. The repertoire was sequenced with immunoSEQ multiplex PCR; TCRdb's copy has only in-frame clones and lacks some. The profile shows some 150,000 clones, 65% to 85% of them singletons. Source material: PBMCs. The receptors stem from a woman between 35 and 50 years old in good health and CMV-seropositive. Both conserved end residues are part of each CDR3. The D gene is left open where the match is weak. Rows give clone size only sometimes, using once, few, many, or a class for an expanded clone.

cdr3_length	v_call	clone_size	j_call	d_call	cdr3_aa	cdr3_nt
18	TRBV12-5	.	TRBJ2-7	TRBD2	CASGLVLNGGGVSYEQYF	TGTGCTAGTGGTTTGGTACTGAACGGGGGAGGGGTGAGTTACGAGCAGTACTTC
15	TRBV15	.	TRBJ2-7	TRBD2	CATSRELAGNYEQYF	TGTGCCACCAGCAGGGAACTAGCGGGGAACTACGAGCAGTACTTC
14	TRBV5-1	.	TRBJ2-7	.	CASSSLSDSYEQYF	TGCGCCAGCAGCTCTTTATCGGACAGCTACGAGCAGTACTTC
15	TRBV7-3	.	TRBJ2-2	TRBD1	CASSVRGPNTGELFF	TGTGCCAGCAGCGTCAGGGGGCCGAACACCGGGGAGCTGTTTTTT
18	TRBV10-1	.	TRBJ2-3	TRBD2	CASSLTSGRAFRTDTQYF	TGCGCCAGCAGTTTGACTAGCGGGAGGGCCTTTCGAACAGATACGCAGTATTTT
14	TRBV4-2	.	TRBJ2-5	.	CASSQEGLAETQYF	TGTGCCAGCAGCCAAGAAGGTCTAGCGGAGACCCAGTACTTC
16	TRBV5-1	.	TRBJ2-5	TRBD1	CASSWGGTGTGKTQYF	TGCGCCAGCAGCTGGGGGGGGACAGGGACCGGGAAGACCCAGTACTTC
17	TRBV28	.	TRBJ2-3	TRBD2	CASSSPRGAGATDTQYF	TGTGCCAGCAGTTCTCCTCGAGGAGCGGGAGCGACAGATACGCAGTATTTT
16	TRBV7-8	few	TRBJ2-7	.	CASSSIRPRSSYEQYF	TGTGCCAGCAGCTCCATTAGACCGAGGAGCTCCTACGAGCAGTACTTC
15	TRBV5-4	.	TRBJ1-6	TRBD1	CASSPMDRGGSPLHF	TGTGCCAGCAGCCCGATGGACAGGGGTGGTTCACCCCTCCACTTT
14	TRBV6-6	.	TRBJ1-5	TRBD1	CASSRTGGNQPQHF	TGTGCCAGCAGCCGGACAGGAGGTAATCAGCCCCAGCATTTT
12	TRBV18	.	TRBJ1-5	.	CASSPGGEPQHF	TGTGCCAGCTCACCGGGGGGAGAGCCCCAGCATTTT
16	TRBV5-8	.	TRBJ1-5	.	CASSLVTGSGNQPQHF	TGTGCCAGCAGCTTGGTGACCGGGTCGGGGAATCAGCCCCAGCATTTT
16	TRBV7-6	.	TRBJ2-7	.	CASGGGARTKGYEQYF	TGTGCCAGCGGTGGGGGGGCCAGGACCAAGGGCTACGAGCAGTACTTC
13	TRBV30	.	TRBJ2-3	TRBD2	CALTSGTTDTQYF	TGTGCCTTGACTAGCGGGACCACAGATACGCAGTATTTT
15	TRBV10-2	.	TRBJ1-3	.	CASRPDSYSGNTIYF	TGCGCCAGCAGACCGGACAGTTACTCTGGAAACACCATATATTTT
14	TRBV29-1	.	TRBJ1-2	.	CSVNRDEVRYGYTF	TGCAGCGTAAACAGGGACGAAGTACGCTATGGCTACACCTTC
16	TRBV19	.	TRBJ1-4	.	CASSYSWGRTNEKLFF	TGTGCCAGTAGTTATTCCTGGGGGCGAACTAATGAAAAACTGTTTTTT
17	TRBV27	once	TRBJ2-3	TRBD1	CASSSDLTGASTDTQYF	TGTGCCAGCAGTTCCGATCTGACAGGGGCCAGCACAGATACGCAGTATTTT
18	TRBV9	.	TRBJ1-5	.	CASSAGEGGLTSNQPQHF	TGTGCCAGCAGCGCGGGGGAGGGGGGACTCACTAGCAATCAGCCCCAGCATTTT
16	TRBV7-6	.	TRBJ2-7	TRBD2	CASSLAIASGSYEQYF	TGTGCCAGCAGCTTAGCGATCGCTAGCGGTTCCTACGAGCAGTACTTC
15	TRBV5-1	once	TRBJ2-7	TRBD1	CASSPGTGGINEQYF	TGCGCCAGCAGCCCCGGGACAGGGGGTATCAACGAGCAGTACTTC
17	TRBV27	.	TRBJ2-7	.	CASYFSPQGGALYEQYF	TGTGCCAGCTACTTTTCCCCACAGGGTGGGGCGCTCTACGAGCAGTACTTC
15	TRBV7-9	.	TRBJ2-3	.	CASTRGGVVTDTQYF	TGTGCCAGCACCCGAGGGGGAGTAGTCACAGATACGCAGTATTTT
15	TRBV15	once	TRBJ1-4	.	CATSREVGWGEKLFF	TGTGCCACCAGCAGAGAAGTTGGTTGGGGCGAAAAACTGTTTTTT
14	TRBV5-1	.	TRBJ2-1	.	CASSSSLSYNEQFF	TGCGCCAGCAGCTCGTCGCTATCTTACAATGAGCAGTTCTTC
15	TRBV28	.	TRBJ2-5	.	CASTTPVQGVETQYF	TGTGCCAGCACCACTCCGGTTCAGGGCGTGGAGACCCAGTACTTC
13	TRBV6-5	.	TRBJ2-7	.	CASSYVQFYEQYF	TGTGCCAGCAGTTACGTGCAGTTCTACGAGCAGTACTTC
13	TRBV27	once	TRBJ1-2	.	CASSLEGRNGYTF	TGTGCCAGCAGTTTAGAAGGGAGGAATGGCTACACCTTC
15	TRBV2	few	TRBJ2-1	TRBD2	CASRLDGRMDNEQFF	TGTGCCAGCAGGCTAGACGGGAGGATGGACAATGAGCAGTTCTTC
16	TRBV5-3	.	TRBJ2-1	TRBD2	CARSPSGTSGNNEQFF	TGTGCCAGAAGCCCCTCCGGGACTAGCGGAAACAATGAGCAGTTCTTC
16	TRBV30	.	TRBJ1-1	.	CAWSLGLSRGATEAFF	TGTGCCTGGAGTCTTGGGCTCTCTCGGGGGGCCACTGAAGCTTTCTTT
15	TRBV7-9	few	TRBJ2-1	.	CASNGQVLSYNEQFF	TGTGCCAGCAATGGTCAGGTCCTCTCCTACAATGAGCAGTTCTTC
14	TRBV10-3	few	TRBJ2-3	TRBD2	CAAASGRSTDTQYF	TGTGCCGCAGCTAGCGGGAGGTCGACAGATACGCAGTATTTT
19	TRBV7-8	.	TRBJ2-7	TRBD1	CASSPSLIGGGTGGDEQYF	TGTGCCAGCAGCCCTTCACTTATTGGTGGCGGGACAGGGGGAGACGAGCAGTACTTC
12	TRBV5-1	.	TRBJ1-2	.	CASSEGHYGYTF	TGCGCCAGCAGCGAGGGTCACTATGGCTACACCTTC
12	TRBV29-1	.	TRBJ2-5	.	CSVLKFEETQYF	TGCAGCGTCCTAAAATTCGAAGAGACCCAGTACTTC
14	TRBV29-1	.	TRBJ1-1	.	CSAALGTPNTEAFF	TGCAGCGCTGCCCTCGGGACACCCAACACTGAAGCTTTCTTT
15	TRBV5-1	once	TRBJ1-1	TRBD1	CASSLDDRVNTEAFF	TGCGCCAGCAGCTTGGATGACAGGGTAAACACTGAAGCTTTCTTT
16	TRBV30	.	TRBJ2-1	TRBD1	CAWWAQGAWVYNEQFF	TGTGCCTGGTGGGCACAGGGGGCGTGGGTCTACAATGAGCAGTTCTTC
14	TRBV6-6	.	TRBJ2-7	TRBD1	CASSPRDRRYEQYF	TGTGCCAGCAGCCCGCGGGACAGGCGGTACGAGCAGTACTTC
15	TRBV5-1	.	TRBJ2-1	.	CASSLGESSYNEQFF	TGCGCCAGCAGCTTGGGGGAGAGCTCCTACAATGAGCAGTTCTTC
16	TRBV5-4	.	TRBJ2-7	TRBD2	CASSPGLAGASYEQYF	TGTGCCAGCAGCCCCGGACTAGCGGGAGCCTCCTACGAGCAGTACTTC
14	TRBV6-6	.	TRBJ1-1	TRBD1	CASRPGQRNTEAFF	TGTGCCAGCAGACCGGGACAGAGGAACACTGAAGCTTTCTTT
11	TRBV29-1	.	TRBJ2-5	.	CSVDRVETQYF	TGCAGCGTTGACAGGGTTGAGACCCAGTACTTC
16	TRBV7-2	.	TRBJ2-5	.	CASSLQAPRFQETQYF	TGTGCCAGCAGCTTACAAGCACCCCGCTTTCAAGAGACCCAGTACTTC
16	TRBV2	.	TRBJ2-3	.	CASSEVRDPGGDTQYF	TGTGCCAGCAGTGAAGTGCGGGATCCCGGGGGAGATACGCAGTATTTT
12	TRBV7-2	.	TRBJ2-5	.	CASSRDSETQYF	TGTGCCAGCAGCCGGGATTCAGAGACCCAGTACTTC
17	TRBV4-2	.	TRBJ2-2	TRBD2	CASSQDGAGRRTGELFF	TGTGCCAGCAGCCAAGACGGAGCGGGGAGAAGGACCGGGGAGCTGTTTTTT
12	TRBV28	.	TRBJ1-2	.	CASSTTVYGYTF	TGTGCCAGCAGTACGACAGTCTATGGCTACACCTTC
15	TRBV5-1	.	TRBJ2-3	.	CASSLQGTQPDTQYF	TGCGCCAGCAGCTTGCAGGGGACCCAGCCGGATACGCAGTATTTT
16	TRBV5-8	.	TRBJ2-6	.	CASSLGAGAGANVLTF	TGCGCCAGCAGCTTGGGGGCAGGGGCTGGGGCCAACGTCCTGACTTTC
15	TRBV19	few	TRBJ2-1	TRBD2	CASKTSGSPLSEQFF	TGTGCCAGTAAGACTAGCGGGAGCCCCCTTTCGGAGCAGTTCTTC
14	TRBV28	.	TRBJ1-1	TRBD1	CASSSGQGNTEAFF	TGTGCCAGCAGTTCGGGACAGGGGAACACTGAAGCTTTCTTT
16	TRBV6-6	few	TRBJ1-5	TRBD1	CASSYSRDRGNQPQHF	TGTGCCAGCAGTTATTCCCGGGACAGGGGTAATCAGCCCCAGCATTTT
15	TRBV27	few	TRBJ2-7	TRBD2	CASSLRTSGHYEQYF	TGTGCCAGCAGTTTACGGACTAGCGGGCACTACGAGCAGTACTTC
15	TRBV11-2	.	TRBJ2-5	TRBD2	CASSLVVGGRETQYF	TGTGCCAGCAGCTTAGTGGTTGGCGGGAGGGAGACCCAGTACTTC
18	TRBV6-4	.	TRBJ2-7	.	CASSISEADKRGNYEQYF	TGTGCCAGCAGCATTTCGGAAGCAGATAAGAGAGGTAACTACGAGCAGTACTTC
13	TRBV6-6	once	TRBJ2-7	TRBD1	CASSPGQVYEQYF	TGTGCCAGCAGTCCGGGACAGGTATACGAGCAGTACTTC